This TCR beta chain came from a study of blood T cell repertoires in COVID-19 (dated by TCRdb to 2018 to 2020). Study-level background: Collaborator samples came from the United States, Italy and Spain and covered acute and convalescent phases of COVID-19. HLA class I and class II types, where available, came from metadata supplied by the sample provider rather than from assay-based typing. Samples were obtained from the ongoing ImmuneRACE study (first 160 participants) and from 1,200 or so subjects provided by 6 global collaborators. The sample metadata nearly always contained a de-identified subject ID, COVID-19 status, age in years and sex. The dataset comprised deeply sampled blood TCRbeta repertoires from subjects exposed to, actively infected with, or recovered from COVID-19. The material from the prospective study consisted of cDNA or gDNA derived from T cells, B-cell-depleted T cells, or PBMCs. The repertoires were made available in a free public database intended to serve as a resource for research on the immune response to SARS-CoV-2. The full study reports these points: The quantity of clinical and demographic metadata differed by source and by participant and was supplied without curation.

The CDR3 runs 15 amino acids, cysteine and phenylalanine included. The sequence is cut down to CDR3 DNA, 45 bases in frame from base 1. According to the germline V gene, CDR1 reads SQVTM and CDR2 reads ANQGSEA. V and J are truncated by 7 bases and 1 base respectively, leaving an intervening sequence of 16 bases. The immunoSEQ Assay, a bias-controlled multiplex PCR, was used to amplify TCRbeta CDR3 regions from genomic DNA. As for the original processing: Nucleated cell counts per sample were estimated from amplification of reference gene primers within the assay. Sequence reads were collapsed and filtered to measure the absolute abundance of every unique TCRbeta CDR3 rearrangement. For each sample, productive Simpson clonality was calculated by taking the square root of Simpson's diversity index across productive rearrangements. TCRdb took this table from immuneACCESS and kept in-frame rearrangements with V and J called. Such tables lack part of the clones; where checked against another copy, unresolved V genes explain under half of the gap, and the rest is unexplained. Clone size and V and J calls were adopted from that table, with D and trimming inferred from the DNA. Recorded for this sample are about 90,000 clones; over 75% of them occurred a single time. 13% of the sample rests with the top ten.

As to this clone: This clone's antigen is unknown. No base qualities exist here, and no much larger clone lies one base off it.

Whole blood was collected in K2EDTA tubes by collaborating institutions according to the institutions' own protocols. Collaborator samples were shipped for TCRbeta analysis as frozen whole blood, isolated PBMCs, or DNA extracted from either sample type. The rearrangement combines TRBV29-1 with TRBJ2-2, with a weak D call of TRBD2 (6 bases match). The sample consisted of peripheral blood. The sequence was collected from a human donor in a cohort sampled during active COVID-19. Here is the DNA: TGCAGCGCCCGATTCGGGACTCTGAACACCGGGGAGCTGTTTTTT. Its translation reads: CSARFGTLNTGELFF.